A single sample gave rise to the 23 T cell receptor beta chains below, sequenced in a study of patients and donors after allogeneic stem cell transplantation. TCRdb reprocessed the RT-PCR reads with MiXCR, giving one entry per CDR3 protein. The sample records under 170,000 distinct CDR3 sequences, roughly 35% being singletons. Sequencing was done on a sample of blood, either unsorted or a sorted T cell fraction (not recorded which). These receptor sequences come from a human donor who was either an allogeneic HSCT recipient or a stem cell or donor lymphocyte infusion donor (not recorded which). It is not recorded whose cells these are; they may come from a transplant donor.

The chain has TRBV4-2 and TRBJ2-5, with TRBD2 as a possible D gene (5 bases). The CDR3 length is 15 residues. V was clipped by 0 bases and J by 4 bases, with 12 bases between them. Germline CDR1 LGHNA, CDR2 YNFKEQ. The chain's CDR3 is CASSQEAALRETQYF. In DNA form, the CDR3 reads TGTGCCAGCAGCCAAGAAGCGGCCTTAAGAGAGACCCAGTACTTC.

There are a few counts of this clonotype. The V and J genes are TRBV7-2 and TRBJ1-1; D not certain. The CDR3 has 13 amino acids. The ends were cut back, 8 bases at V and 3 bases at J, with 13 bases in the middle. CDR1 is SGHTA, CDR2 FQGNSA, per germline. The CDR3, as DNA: TGTGCCAGCGGAAAGGTTTCGGACACTGAAGCTTTCTTT. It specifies CASGKVSDTEAFF.

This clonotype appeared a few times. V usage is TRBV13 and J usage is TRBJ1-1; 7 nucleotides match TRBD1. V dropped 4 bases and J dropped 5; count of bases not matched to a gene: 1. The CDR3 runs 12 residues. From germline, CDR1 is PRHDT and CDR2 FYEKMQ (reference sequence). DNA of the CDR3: TGTGCCAGCAGCTCGGACAGGACTGAAGCTTTCTTT. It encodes CASSSDRTEAFF.

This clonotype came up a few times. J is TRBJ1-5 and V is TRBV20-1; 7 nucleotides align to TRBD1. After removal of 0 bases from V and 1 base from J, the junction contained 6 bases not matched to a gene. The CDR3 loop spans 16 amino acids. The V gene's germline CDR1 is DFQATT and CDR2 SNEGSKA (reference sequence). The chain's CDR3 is CSARDKWTGSNQPQHF. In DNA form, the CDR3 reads TGCAGTGCTAGAGATAAATGGACAGGAAGCAATCAGCCCCAGCATTTT.

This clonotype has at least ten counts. CDR3 nucleotides: TGCGCCAGCAGCGAAGGGGGCGGGAGCACCGGGGAGCTGTTTTTT. Encoded protein: CASSEGGGSTGELFF. The chain uses TRBV4-3 and TRBJ2-2, with D perhaps matching TRBD1 or TRBD2 (7 bases each). CDR1 is LGHNA and CDR2 is YSLEER in the germline V gene. The CDR3 has 15 residues. V dropped 5 bases and J dropped 4 bases, with 14 bases sitting between them.

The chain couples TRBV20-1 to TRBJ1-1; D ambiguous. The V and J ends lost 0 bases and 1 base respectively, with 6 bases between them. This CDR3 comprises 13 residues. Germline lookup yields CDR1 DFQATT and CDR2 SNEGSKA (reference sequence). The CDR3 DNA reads TGCAGTGCTAGAGACAGTCAGAACACTGAAGCTTTCTTT. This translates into CSARDSQNTEAFF.

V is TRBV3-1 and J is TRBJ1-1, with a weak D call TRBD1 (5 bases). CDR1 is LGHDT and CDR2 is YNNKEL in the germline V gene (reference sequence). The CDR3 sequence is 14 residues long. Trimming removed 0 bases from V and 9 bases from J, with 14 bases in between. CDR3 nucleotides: TGTGCCAGCAGCCAAGATAATCAGGGCGGTAAAGCTTTCTTT. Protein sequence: CASSQDNQGGKAFF.

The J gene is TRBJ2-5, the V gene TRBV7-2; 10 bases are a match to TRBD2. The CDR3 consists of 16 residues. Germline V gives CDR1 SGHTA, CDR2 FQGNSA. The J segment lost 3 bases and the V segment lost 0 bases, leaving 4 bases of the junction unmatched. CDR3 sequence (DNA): TGTGCCAGCAGCTTAGCTAACCTAGCGGGGGAAGAGACCCAGTACTTC. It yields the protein CASSLANLAGEETQYF.

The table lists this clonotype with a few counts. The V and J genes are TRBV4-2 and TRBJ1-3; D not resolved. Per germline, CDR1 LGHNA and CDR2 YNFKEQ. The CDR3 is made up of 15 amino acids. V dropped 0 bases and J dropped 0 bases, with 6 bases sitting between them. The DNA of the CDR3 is TGTGCCAGCAGCCAAGAAACCTTCTCTGGAAACACCATATATTTT. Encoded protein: CASSQETFSGNTIYF.

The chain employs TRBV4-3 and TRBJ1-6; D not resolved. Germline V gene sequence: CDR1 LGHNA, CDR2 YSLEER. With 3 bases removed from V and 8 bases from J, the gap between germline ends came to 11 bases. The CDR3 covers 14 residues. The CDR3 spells CASSQADGYSPLHF. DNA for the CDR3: TGCGCCAGCAGCCAGGCCGACGGTTATTCACCCCTCCACTTT.

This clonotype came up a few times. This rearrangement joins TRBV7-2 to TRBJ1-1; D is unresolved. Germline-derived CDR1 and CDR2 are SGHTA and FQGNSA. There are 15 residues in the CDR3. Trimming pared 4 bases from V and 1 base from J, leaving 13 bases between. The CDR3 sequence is CASSWWSQGNTEAFF. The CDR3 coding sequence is TGTGCCAGCAGCTGGTGGTCCCAAGGGAACACTGAAGCTTTCTTT.

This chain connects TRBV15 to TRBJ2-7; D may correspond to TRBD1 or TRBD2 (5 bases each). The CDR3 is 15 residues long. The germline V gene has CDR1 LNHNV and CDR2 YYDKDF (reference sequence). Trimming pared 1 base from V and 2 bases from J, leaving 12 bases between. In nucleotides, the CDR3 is TGTGCCACCAGCAGAGGACGAGGGGCCCCCTACGAGCAGTACTTC. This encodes CATSRGRGAPYEQYF.

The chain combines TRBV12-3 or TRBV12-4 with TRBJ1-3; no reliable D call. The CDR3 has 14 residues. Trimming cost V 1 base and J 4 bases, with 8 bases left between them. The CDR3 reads CASSLERGGNTIYF. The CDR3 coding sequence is TGTGCCAGCAGTTTAGAGCGGGGAGGAAACACCATATATTTT.

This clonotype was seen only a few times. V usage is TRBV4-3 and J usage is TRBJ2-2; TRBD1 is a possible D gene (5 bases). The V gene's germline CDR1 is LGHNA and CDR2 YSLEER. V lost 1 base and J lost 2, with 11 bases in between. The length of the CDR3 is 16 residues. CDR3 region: CASSQGTDTNTGELFF. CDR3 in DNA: TGCGCCAGCAGCCAAGGTACGGACACCAACACCGGGGAGCTGTTTTTT.

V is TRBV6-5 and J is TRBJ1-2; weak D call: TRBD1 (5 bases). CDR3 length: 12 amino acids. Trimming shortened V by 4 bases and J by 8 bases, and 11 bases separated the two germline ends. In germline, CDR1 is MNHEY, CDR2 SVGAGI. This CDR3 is CASSSQGHGYTF. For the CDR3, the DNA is TGTGCCAGCAGTTCCCAGGGTCACGGCTACACCTTC.

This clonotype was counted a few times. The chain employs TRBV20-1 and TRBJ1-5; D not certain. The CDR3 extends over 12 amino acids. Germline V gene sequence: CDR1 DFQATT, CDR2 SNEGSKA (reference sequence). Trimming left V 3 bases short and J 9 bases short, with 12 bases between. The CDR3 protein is CSARGGSGPQHF. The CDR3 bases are TGCAGTGCTAGGGGCGGGAGCGGGCCCCAGCATTTT.

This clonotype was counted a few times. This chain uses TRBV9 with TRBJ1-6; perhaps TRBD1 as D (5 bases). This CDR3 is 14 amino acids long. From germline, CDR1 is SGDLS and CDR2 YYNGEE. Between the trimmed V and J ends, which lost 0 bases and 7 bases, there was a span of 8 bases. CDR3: CASSVAGENSPLHF. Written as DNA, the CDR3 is TGTGCCAGCAGCGTAGCGGGGGAAAATTCACCCCTCCACTTT.

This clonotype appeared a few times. CDR3 protein: CASSLDGTAHNEKLFF. CDR3 DNA sequence: TGCGCCAGCAGCTTGGACGGGACGGCCCATAATGAAAAACTGTTTTTT. This chain links TRBV5-1 with TRBJ1-4; possibly TRBD1 for D (5 bases). The V and J ends lost 0 bases and 4 bases respectively, with 13 bases between them. The CDR3 has 16 amino acids. Germline CDR1 SGHRS, CDR2 YFSETQ.

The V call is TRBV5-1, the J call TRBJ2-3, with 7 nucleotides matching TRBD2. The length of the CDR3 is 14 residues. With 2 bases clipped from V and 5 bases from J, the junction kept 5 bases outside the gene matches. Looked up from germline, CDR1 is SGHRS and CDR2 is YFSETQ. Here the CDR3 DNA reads TGCGCCAGCAGCTTCGCGGGGGTCGGAGATACGCAGTATTTT. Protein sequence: CASSFAGVGDTQYF.

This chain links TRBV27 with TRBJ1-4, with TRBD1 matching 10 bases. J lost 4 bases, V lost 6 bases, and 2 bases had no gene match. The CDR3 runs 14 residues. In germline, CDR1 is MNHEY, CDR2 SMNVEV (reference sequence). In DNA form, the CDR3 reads TGTGCCAGCAGCGACAGGGGGCTTAATGAAAAACTGTTTTTT. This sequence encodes CASSDRGLNEKLFF.

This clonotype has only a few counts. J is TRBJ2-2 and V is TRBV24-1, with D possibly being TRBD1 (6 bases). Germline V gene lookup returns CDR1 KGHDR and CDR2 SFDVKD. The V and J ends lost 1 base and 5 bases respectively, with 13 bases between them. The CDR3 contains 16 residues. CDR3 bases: TGTGCCACCAGTGATTTCCCTGTAGGGGGTACCGGGGAGCTGTTTTTT. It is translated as CATSDFPVGGTGELFF.

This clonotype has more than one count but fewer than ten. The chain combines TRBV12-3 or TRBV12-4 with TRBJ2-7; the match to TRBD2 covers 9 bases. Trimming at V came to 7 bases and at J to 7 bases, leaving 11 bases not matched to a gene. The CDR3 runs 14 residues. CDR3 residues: CASMSSGVQREQYF. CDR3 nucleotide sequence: TGTGCCAGCATGTCTAGCGGGGTCCAGCGGGAGCAGTACTTC.

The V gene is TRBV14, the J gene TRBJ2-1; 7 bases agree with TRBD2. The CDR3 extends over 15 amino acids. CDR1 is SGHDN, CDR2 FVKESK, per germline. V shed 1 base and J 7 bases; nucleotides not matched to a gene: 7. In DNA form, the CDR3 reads TGTGCCAGCAGCCAAGGCCAGCGGGGTAGTAATGAGCAGTTCTTC. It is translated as CASSQGQRGSNEQFF. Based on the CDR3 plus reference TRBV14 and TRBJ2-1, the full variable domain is EAGVTQFPSHSVIEKGQTVTLRCDPISGHDNLYWYRRVMGKEIKFLLHFVKESKQDESGMPNNRFLAERTGGTYSTLKVQPAELEDSGVYFCASSQGQRGSNEQFFGPGTRLTVL.